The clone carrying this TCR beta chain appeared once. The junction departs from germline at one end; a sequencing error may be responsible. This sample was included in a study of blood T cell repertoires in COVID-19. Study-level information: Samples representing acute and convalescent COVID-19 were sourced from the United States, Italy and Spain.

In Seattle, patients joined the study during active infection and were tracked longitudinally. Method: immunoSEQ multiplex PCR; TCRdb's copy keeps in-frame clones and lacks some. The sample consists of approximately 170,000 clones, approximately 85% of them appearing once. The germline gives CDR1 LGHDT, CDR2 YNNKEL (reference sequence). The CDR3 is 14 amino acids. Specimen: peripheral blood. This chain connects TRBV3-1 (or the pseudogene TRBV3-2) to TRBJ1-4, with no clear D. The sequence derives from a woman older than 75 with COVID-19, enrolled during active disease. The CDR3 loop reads CASRQGGGGEKLFF. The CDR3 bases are TGTGCCAGCAGACAAGGCGGAGGAGGTGAAAAACTGTTTTTT.